These T cell receptor beta chains were read from a single sample in a study of blood T cell repertoires in COVID-19. Using immunoSEQ multiplex PCR, the repertoire was profiled, and TCRdb retains in-frame clones only, with some absent. Of about 190,000 clones listed, more than 60% were seen once; the top ten hold around an eighth. The sequenced material came from peripheral blood. The receptors derive from a woman between 45 and 60 years old with acute or convalescent COVID-19. Both conserved end residues are part of each CDR3. Fields, in order: clone size, V gene, J gene, D gene, CDR3 protein, CDR3 DNA. A D gene is named only where the DNA matches it firmly. Clone sizes are given selectively: once, few, many, or a class where the clone is expanded.

.	TRBV7-2	TRBJ2-2	.	CASSLVGGIITGELFF	TGTGCCAGCAGCTTAGTAGGAGGGATAATAACCGGGGAGCTGTTTTTT
few	TRBV11-2	TRBJ2-2	TRBD1	CASSLLTGTGNTGELFF	TGTGCCAGCAGCTTATTGACTGGGACAGGGAACACCGGGGAGCTGTTTTTT
.	TRBV5-1	TRBJ1-2	.	CASSLINSGSLSGGYTF	TGCGCCAGCAGCTTGATTAATAGTGGGAGCCTTTCCGGGGGCTACACCTTC
once	TRBV6-5	TRBJ2-7	.	CASTLGGATEQYF	TGTGCCAGCACCTTGGGGGGGGCGACCGAGCAGTACTTC
.	TRBV12-5	TRBJ2-7	TRBD1	CASGATDRGSYEQYF	TGTGCTAGTGGGGCTACGGACAGGGGCTCCTACGAGCAGTACTTC
few	TRBV10-3	TRBJ1-1	.	CAIRTDAGRGTEAFF	TGTGCCATCAGGACGGACGCGGGAAGGGGCACTGAAGCTTTCTTT
.	TRBV5-1	TRBJ2-3	TRBD2	CASSLGRGADTQYF	TGCGCCAGCAGCTTGGGGCGGGGGGCAGATACGCAGTATTTT
.	TRBV27	TRBJ2-1	.	CASSADLLGRMSGGRLEQFF	TGTGCCAGCAGTGCCGACCTGTTAGGGAGAATGAGTGGTGGGCGGTTAGAGCAGTTCTTC
.	TRBV15	TRBJ1-6	TRBD1	CATSRGTGGDNSPLHF	TGTGCCACCAGCAGGGGTACAGGGGGAGATAATTCACCCCTCCACTTT
.	TRBV30	TRBJ2-7	TRBD2	CAGERGFSYEQYF	TGTGCCGGGGAGCGGGGCTTCTCCTACGAGCAGTACTTC
.	TRBV29-1	TRBJ1-1	.	CSVDLRDTEAFF	TGCAGCGTTGACCTTCGGGACACTGAAGCTTTCTTT
once	TRBV5-1	TRBJ2-7	TRBD1	CASSLGKRDREIYEQYF	TGCGCCAGCAGCTTGGGTAAAAGAGACAGGGAAATCTACGAGCAGTACTTC
.	TRBV7-2	TRBJ2-7	.	CASSLDERFYEQYF	TGTGCCAGCAGCTTAGACGAGCGTTTCTACGAGCAGTACTTC
.	TRBV10-3	TRBJ2-1	TRBD1	CAISDRTGGLGEQFF	TGTGCCATCAGTGATAGGACAGGGGGGCTAGGGGAGCAGTTCTTC
few	TRBV3-1/TRBV3-2	TRBJ1-1	.	CASSQDIGRTEAFF	TGTGCCAGCAGCCAAGATATAGGGAGAACTGAAGCTTTCTTT
.	TRBV9	TRBJ2-1	TRBD2	CASSTSSGAHNEQFF	TGTGCCAGCAGCACCTCTAGCGGGGCCCACAATGAGCAGTTCTTC
.	TRBV6-2/TRBV6-3	TRBJ1-5	TRBD1	CASSYPAGTGGQPQHF	TGTGCCAGCAGTTACCCTGCCGGGACAGGGGGTCAGCCCCAGCATTTT
.	TRBV11-2	TRBJ2-7	.	CASSSSPAYEQYF	TGTGCCAGCAGCTCCTCTCCGGCCTACGAGCAGTACTTC
.	TRBV12-5	TRBJ1-1	TRBD1	CASGLWTGKNTEAFF	TGTGCTAGTGGTTTATGGACAGGGAAGAACACTGAAGCTTTCTTT
.	TRBV5-1	TRBJ2-3	.	CASSSSELRPQDTQYF	TGCGCCAGCAGCTCCTCGGAGTTGAGACCACAAGATACGCAGTATTTT
.	TRBV29-1	TRBJ2-7	TRBD1	CSVESGQAAYEQYF	TGCAGCGTTGAATCGGGACAGGCTGCCTACGAGCAGTACTTC